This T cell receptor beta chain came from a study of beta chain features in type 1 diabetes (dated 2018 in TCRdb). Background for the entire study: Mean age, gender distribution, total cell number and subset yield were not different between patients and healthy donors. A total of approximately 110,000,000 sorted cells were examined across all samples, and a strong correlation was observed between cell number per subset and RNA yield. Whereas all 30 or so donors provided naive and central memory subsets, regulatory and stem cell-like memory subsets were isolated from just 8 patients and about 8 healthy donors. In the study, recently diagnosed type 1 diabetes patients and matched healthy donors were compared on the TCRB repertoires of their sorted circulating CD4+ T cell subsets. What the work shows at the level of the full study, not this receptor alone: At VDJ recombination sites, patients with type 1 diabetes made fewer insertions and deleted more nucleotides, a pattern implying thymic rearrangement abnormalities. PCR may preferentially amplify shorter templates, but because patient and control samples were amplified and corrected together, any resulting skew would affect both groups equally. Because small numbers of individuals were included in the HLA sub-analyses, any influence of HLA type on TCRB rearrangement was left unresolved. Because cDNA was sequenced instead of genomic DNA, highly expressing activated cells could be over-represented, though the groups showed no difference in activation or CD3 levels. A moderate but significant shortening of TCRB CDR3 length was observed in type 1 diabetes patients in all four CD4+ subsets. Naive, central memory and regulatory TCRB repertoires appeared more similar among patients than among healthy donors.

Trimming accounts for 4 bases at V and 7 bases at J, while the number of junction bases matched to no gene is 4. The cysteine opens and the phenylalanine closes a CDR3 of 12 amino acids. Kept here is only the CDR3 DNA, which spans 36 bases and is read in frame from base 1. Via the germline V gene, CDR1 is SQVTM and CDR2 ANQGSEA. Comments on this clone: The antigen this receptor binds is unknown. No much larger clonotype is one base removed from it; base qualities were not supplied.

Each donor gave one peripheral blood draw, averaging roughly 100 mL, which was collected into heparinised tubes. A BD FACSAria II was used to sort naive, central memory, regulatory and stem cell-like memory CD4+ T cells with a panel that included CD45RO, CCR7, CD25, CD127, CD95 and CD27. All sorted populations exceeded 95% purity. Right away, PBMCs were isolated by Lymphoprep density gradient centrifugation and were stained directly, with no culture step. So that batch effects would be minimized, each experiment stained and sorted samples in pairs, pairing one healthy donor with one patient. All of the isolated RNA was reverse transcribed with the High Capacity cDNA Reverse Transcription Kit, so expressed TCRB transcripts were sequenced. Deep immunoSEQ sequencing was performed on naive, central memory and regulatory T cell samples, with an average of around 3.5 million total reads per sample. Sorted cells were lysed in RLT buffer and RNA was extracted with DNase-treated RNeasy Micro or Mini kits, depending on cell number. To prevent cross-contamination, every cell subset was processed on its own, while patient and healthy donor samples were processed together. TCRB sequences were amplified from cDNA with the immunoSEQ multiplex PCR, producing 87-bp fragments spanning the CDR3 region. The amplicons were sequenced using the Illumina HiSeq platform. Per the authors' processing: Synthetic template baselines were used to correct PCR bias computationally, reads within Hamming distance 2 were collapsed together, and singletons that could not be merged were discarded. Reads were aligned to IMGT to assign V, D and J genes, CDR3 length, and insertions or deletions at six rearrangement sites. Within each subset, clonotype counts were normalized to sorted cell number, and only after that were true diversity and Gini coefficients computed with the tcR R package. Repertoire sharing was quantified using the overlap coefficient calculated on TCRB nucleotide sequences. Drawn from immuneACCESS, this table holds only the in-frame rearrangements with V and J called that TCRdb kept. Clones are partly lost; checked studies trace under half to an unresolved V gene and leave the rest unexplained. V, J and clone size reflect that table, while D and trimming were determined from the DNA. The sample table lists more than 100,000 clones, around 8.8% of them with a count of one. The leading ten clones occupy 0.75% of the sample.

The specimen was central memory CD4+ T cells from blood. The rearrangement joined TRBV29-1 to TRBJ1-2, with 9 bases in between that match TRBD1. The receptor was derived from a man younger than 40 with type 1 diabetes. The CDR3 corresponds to CSVGTGEAGYTF. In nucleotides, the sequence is TGCAGCGTTGGGACAGGGGAGGCTGGCTACACCTTC.